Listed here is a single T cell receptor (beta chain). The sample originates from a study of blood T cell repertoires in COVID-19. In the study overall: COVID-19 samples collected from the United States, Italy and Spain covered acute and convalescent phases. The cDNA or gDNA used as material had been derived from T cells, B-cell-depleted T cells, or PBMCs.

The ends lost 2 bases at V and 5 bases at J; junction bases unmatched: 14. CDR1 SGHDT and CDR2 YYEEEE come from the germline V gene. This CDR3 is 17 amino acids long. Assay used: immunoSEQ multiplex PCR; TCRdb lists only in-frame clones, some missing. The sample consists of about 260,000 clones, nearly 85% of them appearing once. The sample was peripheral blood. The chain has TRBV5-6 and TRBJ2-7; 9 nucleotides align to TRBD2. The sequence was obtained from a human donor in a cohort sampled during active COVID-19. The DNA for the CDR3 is TGTGCCAGCAGCTTTCCCCCCTTAGCGGGAGAGGCCCACGAGCAGTACTTC. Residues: CASSFPPLAGEAHEQYF.